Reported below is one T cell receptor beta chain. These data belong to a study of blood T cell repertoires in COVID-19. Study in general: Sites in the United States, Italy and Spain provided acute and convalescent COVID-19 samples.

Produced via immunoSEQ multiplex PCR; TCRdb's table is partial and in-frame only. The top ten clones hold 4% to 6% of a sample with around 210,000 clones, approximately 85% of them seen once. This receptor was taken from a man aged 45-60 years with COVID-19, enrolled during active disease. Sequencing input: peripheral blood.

The CDR3 sequence: CASSSWTDSYEQYF. In nucleotides, the CDR3 is TGTGCCAGCAGTTCGTGGACAGACTCCTACGAGCAGTACTTC. The chain employs TRBV6-5 and TRBJ2-7; weak D call: TRBD1 (6 bases). CDR1 is MNHEY and CDR2 is SVGAGI in the germline V gene. The CDR3 runs to 14 residues. The ends were cut back, 4 bases at V and 0 bases at J, with 10 bases in the middle.